Presented here are 9 T cell receptor beta chains from one specimen sequenced in a study of blood T cell repertoires in COVID-19 (TCRdb year 2020). Library construction relied on the immunoSEQ multiplex PCR assay. The table was pulled from immuneACCESS by TCRdb, which kept in-frame rearrangements only. Such tables lose some clones; where checked, under half of the loss comes from unresolved V genes, and the rest has no known cause. The sample table contains some 35,000 clones; only one count was recorded for about 90% of them. 14% of the sample goes to the ten largest clones. The sequenced material came from peripheral blood. Receptors were obtained from a man in his sixties with active COVID-19.

This clone counts as medium-sized. The genes are TRBV7-6 and TRBJ2-1; TRBD2 matches 12 bases. Losses at the gene ends were 6 bases for V and 5 bases for J; bases not matched to a gene: 17. The CDR3 contains 19 residues. Looked up from germline, CDR1 is SGHVS and CDR2 is FNYEAQ. CDR3 bases: TGTGCCAGCAGTTATAGCTCAGGACTAGCGGGGAGCTTTAACAATGAGCAGTTCTTC. Its protein product is CASSYSSGLAGSFNNEQFF.

The chain recombines TRBV24-1 with TRBJ1-5; no definite D call. Germline V gene sequence: CDR1 KGHDR, CDR2 SFDVKD. The CDR3 spans 16 residues. V gave up 4 bases and J gave up 4 bases, with 16 bases separating them. As DNA, the CDR3 is TGTGCCACCAGTGACTCCTACGACATAAGTAATCAGCCCCAGCATTTT. Protein product: CATSDSYDISNQPQHF.

The chain recombines TRBV2 with TRBJ2-2, with no clear D. In germline, CDR1 is SNHLY, CDR2 FYNNEI. Between the trimmed V and J ends, which lost 6 bases and 2 bases, there was a span of 7 bases. This CDR3 has 13 amino acids. This chain's CDR3 is CASRTENTGELFF. CDR3 DNA: TGTGCCAGCAGAACAGAAAACACCGGGGAGCTGTTTTTT.

The rearrangement uses TRBV7-9 and TRBJ2-7; TRBD1 matches 7 bases. There are 15 residues in the CDR3. V was clipped by 1 base and J by 1 base; unmatched bases: 4. From germline, CDR1 is SEHNR and CDR2 FQNEAQ (reference sequence). The CDR3 region is CASSLEGQYSYEQYF. As DNA, the CDR3 is TGTGCCAGCAGCTTAGAGGGACAGTATTCCTACGAGCAGTACTTC.

The chain is built from TRBV7-2 and TRBJ2-3, with 8 bases fitting TRBD1. Germline values: CDR1 SGHTA, CDR2 FQGNSA. The CDR3 is 14 amino acids. Trimming took 6 bases from V and 2 from J; bases not matched to a gene: 4. The CDR3 here is CASREGQATDTQYF. CDR3 coding DNA: TGTGCCAGCAGAGAGGGACAGGCCACAGATACGCAGTATTTT.

The V gene is TRBV15, the J gene TRBJ2-3, with 12 bases aligning to TRBD2. Trimming at V came to 0 bases and at J to 5 bases, leaving 12 bases not matched to a gene. The CDR3 spans 19 residues. Germline loops: CDR1 LNHNV, CDR2 YYDKDF (reference sequence). For the CDR3, the DNA is TGTGCCACCAGCAGAGATGGGGGCACTAGCGGGAGGCTGGGAGATACGCAGTATTTT. As protein: CATSRDGGTSGRLGDTQYF.

The V and J genes are TRBV6-1 and TRBJ2-7; 7 bases are shared with TRBD2. The CDR3 runs 15 residues. Trimming cost V 0 bases and J 6 bases; bases outside gene matches: 8. Germline V gene data show CDR1 as MNHNS and CDR2 as SASEGT. The CDR3 loop reads CASSEAGGPLGEQYF. CDR3 sequence (DNA): TGTGCCAGCAGTGAAGCGGGAGGGCCTTTGGGCGAGCAGTACTTC.

The chain carries TRBV20-1 and TRBJ2-7; 11 nucleotides line up with TRBD1. Germline V gene sequence: CDR1 DFQATT, CDR2 SNEGSKA (reference sequence). This CDR3 comprises 16 residues. The ends lost 3 bases at V and 2 bases at J; junction bases unmatched: 9. The CDR3 region is CSASVGQGVLTYEQYF. The CDR3 DNA reads as TGCAGTGCTAGTGTGGGACAGGGGGTGCTAACCTACGAGCAGTACTTC.

V usage is TRBV28 and J usage is TRBJ2-1; no definite D call. Germline CDR1 reads MDHEN; CDR2 reads SYDVKM. The CDR3 length is 13 residues. V lost 6 bases to trimming and J lost 5 bases, with 11 bases between them. The CDR3 sequence is CASSRMADNEQFF. CDR3 sequence (DNA): TGTGCCAGCAGCCGTATGGCGGACAATGAGCAGTTCTTC.